This TCR beta chain was sequenced for a study of response to subunit inactivated influenza vaccine. Study-wide results and caveats: That few new T cells are recruited by each seasonal influenza vaccination was the authors' suggestion.

A single record per CDR3 protein comes from TCRdb applying MiXCR to the RT-PCR reads. Among roughly 700,000 distinct CDR3 sequences listed, 14% were seen once. A remark on this clonotype: Its cognate antigen is unknown.

CDR3 size: 13 residues. The V end lost 2 bases, the J end lost 5 bases, and 6 bases lay between the germline ends. Source: PBMCs from blood, taken roughly 2 weeks before vaccination. This chain connects TRBV12-3 or TRBV12-4 to TRBJ1-4; D gene ambiguous. The TCR sequence derives from a man in his forties or fifties who received an inactivated influenza vaccine. In nucleotides, the CDR3 is TGTGCCAGCAGTTTAAACCAAAATGAAAAACTGTTTTTT. The encoded protein is CASSLNQNEKLFF.